The T cell receptor (beta chain) under discussion was sequenced for a study of patients and donors after allogeneic stem cell transplantation. This clonotype was found a few times. TCRdb redid the calling of the RT-PCR reads with MiXCR, one entry per CDR3 protein. The sample has tens of thousands of distinct CDR3 sequences, about 48% seen once. This clonotype was sampled from a human donor who was either an allogeneic HSCT recipient or a stem cell or donor lymphocyte infusion donor (not recorded which). It is not recorded whose cells these are; they may come from a transplant donor. Specimen: blood, either unsorted or a sorted T cell fraction (not recorded which).

The CDR3 loop reads CSVVGYGYTF. DNA for the CDR3: TGCAGCGTTGTAGGCTATGGCTACACCTTC. The V call is TRBV29-1, the J call TRBJ1-2; D remains unclear. The V gene's germline CDR1 is SQVTM and CDR2 ANQGSEA. V gave up 4 bases and J gave up 4 bases, with 4 bases separating them. CDR3 length: 10 residues.